This T cell receptor beta chain was retrieved from a study of cytomegalovirus exposure and HLA in healthy donors. Study outcomes and limitations: Productive status was seen about 90% or about 30% of the time for most TCR beta V segments in an earlier analysis.

Nominally healthy donors provided the samples, though records likely missed some immune exposures. A remark on this clone: The antigen is unknown.

The primer mix had 60 Vbeta and 13 Jbeta primers. Clones were sequenced by immunoSEQ multiplex PCR, and TCRdb holds only the in-frame ones, with some missing. This sample carries about 77,000 clones, about three quarters of them seen once, and the ten largest clones take almost 4.5%. There are 14 residues in the CDR3. The V gene end was trimmed by 3 bases and the J gene end by 4 bases; junction bases not matched to a gene: 3. Germline V gene data show CDR1 as SGDLS and CDR2 as YYNGEE. This sequence was found in a man in his forties in good health and CMV-seronegative. This chain joins TRBV9 and TRBJ1-5; 8 nucleotides agree with TRBD1. The sequenced sample consisted of PBMCs. The CDR3 here is CASSEQGENQPQHF. In nucleotides, the CDR3 is TGTGCCAGCAGCGAACAGGGGGAGAATCAGCCCCAGCATTTT. The full variable domain, completed using reference TRBV9 and TRBJ1-5, is DSGVTQTPKHLITATGQRVTLRCSPRSGDLSVYWYQQSLDQGLQFLIQYYNGEERAKGNILERFSAQQFPDLHSELNLSSLELGDSALYFCASSEQGENQPQHFGDGTRLSIL.